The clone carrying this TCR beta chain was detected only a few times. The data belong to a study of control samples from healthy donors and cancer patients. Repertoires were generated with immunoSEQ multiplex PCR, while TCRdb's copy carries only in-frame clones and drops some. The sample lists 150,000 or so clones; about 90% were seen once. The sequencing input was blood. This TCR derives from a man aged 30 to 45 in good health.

CDR3 sequence reads: CASSLMGGTEAFF. CDR3 DNA sequence: TGTGCCAGCAGCTTAATGGGGGGGACTGAAGCTTTCTTT. V gene TRBV7-3 combines with J gene TRBJ1-1; weak D call: TRBD1 (5 bases). The CDR3 runs 13 residues. V lost 1 base and J 5 bases, leaving 8 bases between the germline ends. Germline V gives CDR1 SGHTA, CDR2 FQGTGA.